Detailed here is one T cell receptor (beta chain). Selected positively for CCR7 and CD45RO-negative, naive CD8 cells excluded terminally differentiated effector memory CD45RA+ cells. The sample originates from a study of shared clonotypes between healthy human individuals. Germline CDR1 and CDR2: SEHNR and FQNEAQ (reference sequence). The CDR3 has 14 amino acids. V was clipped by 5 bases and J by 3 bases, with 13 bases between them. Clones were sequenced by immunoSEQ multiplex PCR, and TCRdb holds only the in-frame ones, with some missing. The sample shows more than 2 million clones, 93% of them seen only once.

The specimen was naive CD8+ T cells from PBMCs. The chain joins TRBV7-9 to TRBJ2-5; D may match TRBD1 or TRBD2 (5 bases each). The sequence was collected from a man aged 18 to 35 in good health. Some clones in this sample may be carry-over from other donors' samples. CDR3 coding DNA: TGTGCCAGCAGCCAACGGGACGAGGAAGAGACCCAGTACTTC. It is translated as CASSQRDEEETQYF.